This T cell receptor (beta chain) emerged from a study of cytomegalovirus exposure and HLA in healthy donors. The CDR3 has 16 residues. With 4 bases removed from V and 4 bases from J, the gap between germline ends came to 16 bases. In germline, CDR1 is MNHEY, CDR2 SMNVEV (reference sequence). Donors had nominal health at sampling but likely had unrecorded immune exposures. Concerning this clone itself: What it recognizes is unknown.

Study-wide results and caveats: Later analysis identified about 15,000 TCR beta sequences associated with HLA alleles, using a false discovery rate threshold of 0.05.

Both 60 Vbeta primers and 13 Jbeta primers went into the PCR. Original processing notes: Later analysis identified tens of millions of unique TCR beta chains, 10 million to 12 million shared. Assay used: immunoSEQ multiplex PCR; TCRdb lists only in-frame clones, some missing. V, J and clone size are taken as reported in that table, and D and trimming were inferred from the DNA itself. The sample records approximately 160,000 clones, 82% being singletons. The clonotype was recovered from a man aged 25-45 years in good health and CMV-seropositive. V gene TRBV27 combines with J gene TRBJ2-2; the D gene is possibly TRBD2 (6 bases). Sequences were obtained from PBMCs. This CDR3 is CASSSWPRESTGELFF. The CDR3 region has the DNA TGTGCCAGCAGTTCGTGGCCCCGGGAGAGCACCGGGGAGCTGTTTTTT.